This T cell receptor beta chain was found in a study of PD-L1 blockade in urothelial cancer. Study summary: Patients took up atezolizumab at some point between 2013 and 2014 at 1,200 mg intravenously every 3 weeks.

V lost 5 bases to trimming and J lost 3 bases, with 8 bases between them. Germline V gives CDR1 MDHEN, CDR2 SYDVKM. This CDR3 is 13 amino acids long. Assay: immunoSEQ multiplex PCR; the TCRdb copy retains only in-frame clones and omits some. The repertoire holds some 67,000 clones, with 85% to 90% as singletons. Sample numbers ranged from 1 to 8 per patient, encompassing pretreatment and on-treatment collections. The source is a man aged 55-75 years with urothelial cancer. The input for sequencing was PBMCs, taken around atezolizumab (anti-PD-L1) treatment. V and J are TRBV28 and TRBJ1-5; D is unresolved. CDR3 sequence: CASSTAFNQPQHF. The CDR3 nucleotides are TGTGCCAGCAGTACAGCCTTCAATCAGCCCCAGCATTTT.